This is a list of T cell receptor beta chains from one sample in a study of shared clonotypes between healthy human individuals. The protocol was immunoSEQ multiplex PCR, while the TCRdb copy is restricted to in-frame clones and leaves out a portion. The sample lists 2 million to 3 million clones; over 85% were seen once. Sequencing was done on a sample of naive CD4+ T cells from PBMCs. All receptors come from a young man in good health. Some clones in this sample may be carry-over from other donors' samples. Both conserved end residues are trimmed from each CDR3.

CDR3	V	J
ASSVEASGRSYNEQF	TRBV9	TRBJ2-1
ASSDWRQGWTEAF	TRBV25-1	TRBJ1-1
ASTRDSTDTQY	TRBV5-1	TRBJ2-3
ASSLDRWRGYT	TRBV28	TRBJ1-2
ASRPWRAGVNEQY	TRBV2	TRBJ2-7
SASHTGELF	TRBV20-1	TRBJ2-2
ASSLVPGEDYGYT	TRBV5-1	TRBJ1-2
ASSQDRLAFSRNTGELF	TRBV14	TRBJ2-2
ASSYNYGYT	TRBV28	TRBJ1-2
ASSLGIQETQY	TRBV5-4	TRBJ2-5
ASSVGGGIQETQY	TRBV9	TRBJ2-5
ASKRTSSADTQY	TRBV6-4	TRBJ2-3
ASSLRVASNEQF	TRBV7-2	TRBJ2-1
AIKTGLAYEQY	TRBV10-3	TRBJ2-7
ASASEGGHSNQPQH	TRBV4-2	TRBJ1-5
ASSQEGGTGKNIQY	TRBV7-4	TRBJ2-4
AWVPTGATNEKLF	TRBV30	TRBJ1-4
ASSSGADSNYGYT	TRBV7-3	TRBJ1-2
ASSMGLYLGETQY	TRBV5-1	TRBJ2-5
ASSRTSGSTDTQY	TRBV2	TRBJ2-3
ASTPRDSSNQPQH	TRBV19	TRBJ1-5
ASSRGQNTEAF	TRBV6-5	TRBJ1-1
ASSRTPSSYNEQF	TRBV18	TRBJ2-1
ASSLSSPDTQY	TRBV27	TRBJ2-3
ASSPGGRGVSTDTQY	TRBV2	TRBJ2-3
ASSLAGQASPLH	TRBV5-6	TRBJ1-6
ASTQQGANQPQH	TRBV18	TRBJ1-5
ASSQSPWGKDRVSGWTQY	TRBV23-1	TRBJ2-5
ASSGPFGEADTQY	TRBV9	TRBJ2-3
ASSLEVAGAPEQY	TRBV5-1	TRBJ2-7
ASSQDVTHNEQF	TRBV4-1	TRBJ2-1
ASSDPGGITQY	TRBV10-1	TRBJ2-3
ASSEPRRGGDLLT	TRBV25-1	TRBJ2-6
AWSVRGEKLF	TRBV30	TRBJ1-4
ASSNDRGGEQY	TRBV2	TRBJ2-7
ASSTGPGNTIY	TRBV7-9	TRBJ1-3
ASSPDSGRAINEQF	TRBV27	TRBJ2-1
ASSLVGTAITDTQY	TRBV27	TRBJ2-3
ASSSQAGQETQY	TRBV7-2	TRBJ2-5
ASSQDHRGYYEQY	TRBV14	TRBJ2-7
ASSSTGGENIQY	TRBV6-6	TRBJ2-4
ASNRQVSTDTQY	TRBV19	TRBJ2-3
ASSPDLGGLPYEQY	TRBV5-1	TRBJ2-7
ASSLGGGATYNEQF	TRBV28	TRBJ2-1
ASSLIFTGELF	TRBV7-3	TRBJ2-2
ASSWEGKGFYEQY	TRBV5-4	-
ASSSSPGTEAF	TRBV11-3	TRBJ1-1
ASSASWTGDVYEQY	TRBV5-5	TRBJ2-7
ASSQVFTGGWLYEQY	TRBV4-1	TRBJ2-7
ATSRDSTSGAKNIQY	TRBV15	TRBJ2-4
ASSLGAGQPQH	TRBV28	TRBJ1-5
ASSLAPPALNTEAF	TRBV7-2	TRBJ1-1
ASSLASGRFQETQY	TRBV27	TRBJ2-5